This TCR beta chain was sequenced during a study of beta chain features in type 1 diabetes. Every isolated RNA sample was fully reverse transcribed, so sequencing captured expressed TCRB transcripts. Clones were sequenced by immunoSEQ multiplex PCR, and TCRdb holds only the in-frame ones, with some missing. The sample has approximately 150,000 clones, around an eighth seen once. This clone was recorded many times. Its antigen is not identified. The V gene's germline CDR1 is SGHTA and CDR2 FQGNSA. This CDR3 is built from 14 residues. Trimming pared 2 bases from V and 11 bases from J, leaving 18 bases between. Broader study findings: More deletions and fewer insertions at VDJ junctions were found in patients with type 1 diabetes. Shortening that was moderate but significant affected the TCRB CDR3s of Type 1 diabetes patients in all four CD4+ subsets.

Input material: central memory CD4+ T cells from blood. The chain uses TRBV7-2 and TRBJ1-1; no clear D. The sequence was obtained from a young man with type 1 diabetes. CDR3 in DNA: TGTGCCAGCAGCTTAACCCCGGGGTCGGGCGGGGCTTTCTTT. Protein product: CASSLTPGSGGAFF.